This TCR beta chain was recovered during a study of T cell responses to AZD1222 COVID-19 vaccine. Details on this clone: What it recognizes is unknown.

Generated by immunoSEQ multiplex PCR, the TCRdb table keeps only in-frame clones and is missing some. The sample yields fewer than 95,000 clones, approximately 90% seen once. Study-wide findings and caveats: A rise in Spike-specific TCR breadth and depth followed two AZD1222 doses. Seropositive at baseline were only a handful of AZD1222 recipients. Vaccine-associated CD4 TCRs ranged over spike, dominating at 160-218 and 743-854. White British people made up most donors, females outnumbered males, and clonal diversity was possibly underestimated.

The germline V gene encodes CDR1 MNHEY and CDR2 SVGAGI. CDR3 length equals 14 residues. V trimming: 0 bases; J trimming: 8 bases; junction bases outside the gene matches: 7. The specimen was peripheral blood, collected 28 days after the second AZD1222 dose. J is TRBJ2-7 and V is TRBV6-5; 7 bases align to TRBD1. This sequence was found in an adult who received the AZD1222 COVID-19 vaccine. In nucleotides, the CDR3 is TGTGCCAGCAGTTACTCGGGACAGATTATCAAGCAGTACTTC. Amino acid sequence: CASSYSGQIIKQYF.